The rows below give T cell receptor beta chains drawn from one sample of a study of blood T cell repertoires in COVID-19. The method was immunoSEQ multiplex PCR; TCRdb's version includes in-frame clones alone and lacks a portion of them. The top ten hold approximately 1.7% of the sample, which has hundreds of thousands of clones, 85% to 90% seen once. Sequencing input: PBMCs or T cells enriched from blood (not recorded which). These receptor sequences come from a woman aged 45-65 years who had recovered from COVID-19. CDR3s include the opening cysteine and the closing phenylalanine or tryptophan. D genes are given only for firm matches. Rows give clone size only sometimes, using once, few, many, or a class for an expanded clone.

d_gene	j_gene	abundance	v_gene	CDR3aa	CDR3nt
-	TRBJ1-1	once	TRBV21-1	CASSSDGGGTEAFF	TGTGCCAGCAGCAGCGACGGAGGTGGCACTGAAGCTTTCTTT
TRBD2	TRBJ2-1	-	TRBV5-6	CASSFYSGGAYNEQFF	TGTGCCAGCAGCTTCTATAGCGGGGGGGCTTACAATGAGCAGTTCTTC
TRBD1	TRBJ2-7	few	TRBV4-1	CASSQGDLGWDRAYEQYF	TGCGCCAGCAGCCAGGGAGACCTAGGGTGGGACAGGGCCTACGAGCAGTACTTC
-	TRBJ1-5	-	TRBV19	CASWTETPGQPQHF	TGTGCCAGTTGGACAGAGACCCCAGGTCAGCCCCAGCATTTT
TRBD1	TRBJ2-6	-	TRBV19	CASSMGWTGYSGANVLTF	TGTGCCAGTAGTATGGGATGGACAGGCTACTCTGGGGCCAACGTCCTGACTTTC
TRBD2	TRBJ2-5	-	TRBV5-1	CASSPGPAGGVETQYF	TGCGCCAGCAGCCCGGGCCCAGCGGGAGGGGTAGAGACCCAGTACTTC
-	TRBJ2-7	-	TRBV19	CASSISTEVGYEQYF	TGTGCCAGTAGTATCTCGACGGAGGTGGGCTACGAGCAGTACTTC
-	TRBJ1-1	once	TRBV14	CASSAQGIGAFF	TGTGCCAGCAGCGCTCAGGGTATCGGAGCTTTCTTT
-	TRBJ1-2	-	TRBV7-2	CASSLAPGYGYTF	TGTGCCAGCAGCTTAGCACCAGGGTATGGCTACACCTTC
-	TRBJ2-1	-	TRBV18	CASAGGEVYNEQFF	TGTGCCAGCGCAGGTGGGGAGGTCTACAATGAGCAGTTCTTC
-	TRBJ2-3	-	TRBV21-1	CATPGDTQYF	TGTGCCACCCCCGGGGATACGCAGTATTTT
-	TRBJ2-5	-	TRBV5-1	CASSLRPQRETQYF	TGCGCCAGCAGCCTTAGGCCTCAGAGGGAGACCCAGTACTTC
TRBD2	TRBJ2-3	-	TRBV2	CASSEAGAGVSTDTQYF	TGTGCCAGCAGTGAAGCGGGAGCGGGAGTGAGCACAGATACGCAGTATTTT
TRBD2	TRBJ2-1	once	TRBV4-1	CASSQDLAGGYNEQFF	TGCGCCAGCAGCCAAGATCTGGCGGGAGGCTACAATGAGCAGTTCTTC
-	TRBJ1-5	-	TRBV18	CASSPAYSNQPQHF	TGTGCCAGCTCACCGGCTTATAGCAATCAGCCCCAGCATTTT
-	TRBJ2-1	-	TRBV2	CASSSSVGSYNEQFF	TGTGCCAGCAGTTCTAGCGTTGGGTCCTACAATGAGCAGTTCTTC